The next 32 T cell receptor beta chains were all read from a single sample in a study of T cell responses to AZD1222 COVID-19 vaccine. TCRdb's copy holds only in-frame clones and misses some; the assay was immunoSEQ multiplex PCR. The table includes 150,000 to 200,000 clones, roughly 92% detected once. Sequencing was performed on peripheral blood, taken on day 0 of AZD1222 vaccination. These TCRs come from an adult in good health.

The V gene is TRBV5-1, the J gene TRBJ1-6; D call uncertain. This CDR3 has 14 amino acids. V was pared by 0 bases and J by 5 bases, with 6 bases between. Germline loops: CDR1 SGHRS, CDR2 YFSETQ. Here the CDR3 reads CASSLAGHNSPLHF. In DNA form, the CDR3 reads TGCGCCAGCAGCTTGGCCGGTCATAATTCACCCCTCCACTTT.

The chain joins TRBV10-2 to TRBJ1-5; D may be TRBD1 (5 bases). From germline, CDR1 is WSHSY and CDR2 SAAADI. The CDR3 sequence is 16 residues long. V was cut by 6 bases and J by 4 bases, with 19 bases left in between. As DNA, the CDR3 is TGCGCCAGCAGCCTCGGGCCCCCGGGGACGAATCAGCCCCAGCATTTT. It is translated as CASSLGPPGTNQPQHF.

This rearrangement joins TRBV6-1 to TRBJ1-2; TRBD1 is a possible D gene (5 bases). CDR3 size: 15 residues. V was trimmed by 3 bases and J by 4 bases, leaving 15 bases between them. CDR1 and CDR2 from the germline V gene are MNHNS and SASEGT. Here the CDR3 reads CASSDDPQGSYGYTF. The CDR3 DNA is TGTGCCAGCAGTGACGACCCCCAGGGATCCTATGGCTACACCTTC.

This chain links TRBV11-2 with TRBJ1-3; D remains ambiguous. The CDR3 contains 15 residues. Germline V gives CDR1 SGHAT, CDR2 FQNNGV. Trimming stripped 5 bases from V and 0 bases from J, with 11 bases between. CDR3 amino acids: CASSVGRFSGNTIYF. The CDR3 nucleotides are TGTGCCAGCAGCGTCGGACGGTTCTCTGGAAACACCATATATTTT.

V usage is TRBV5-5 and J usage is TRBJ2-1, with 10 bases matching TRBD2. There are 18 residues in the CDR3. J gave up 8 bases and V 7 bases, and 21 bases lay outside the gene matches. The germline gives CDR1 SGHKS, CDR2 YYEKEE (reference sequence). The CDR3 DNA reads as TGTGCCAGCGCTGGTCATCCTCCGGGGACTAGCGCGGGAGATGAGCAGTTCTTC. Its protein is CASAGHPPGTSAGDEQFF.

CDR3 amino acids: CASSILQGTGSGNTIYF. CDR3 bases: TGTGCCAGTAGTATCCTACAGGGGACGGGATCTGGAAACACCATATATTTT. The chain links TRBV19 to TRBJ1-3, with 7 bases aligning to TRBD1. The CDR3 is 17 amino acids. V shed 3 bases and J 1 base; nucleotides not matched to a gene: 9. CDR1 LNHDA and CDR2 SQIVND come from the germline V gene (reference sequence).

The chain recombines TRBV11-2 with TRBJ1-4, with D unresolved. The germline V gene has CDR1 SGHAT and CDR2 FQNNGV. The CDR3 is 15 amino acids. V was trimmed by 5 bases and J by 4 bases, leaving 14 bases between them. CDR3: CASSARAPFNEKLFF. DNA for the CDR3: TGTGCCAGCAGCGCCCGGGCCCCGTTTAATGAAAAACTGTTTTTT.

The CDR3 DNA sequence: TGTGCCAGCACGAACATTTCCTATGGCTACACCTTC. Protein sequence: CASTNISYGYTF. V is TRBV14 and J is TRBJ1-2; no reliable D call. Germline CDR1 reads SGHDN; CDR2 reads FVKESK. V was cut by 7 bases and J by 4 bases, with 10 bases left in between. This CDR3 region has 12 residues.

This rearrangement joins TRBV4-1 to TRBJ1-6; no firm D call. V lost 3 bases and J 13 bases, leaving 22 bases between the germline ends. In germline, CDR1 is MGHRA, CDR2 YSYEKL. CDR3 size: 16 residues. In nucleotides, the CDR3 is TGCGCCAGCAGCCATAACGACCGACACCCTCAGTCGCCCCTCCACTTT. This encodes CASSHNDRHPQSPLHF.

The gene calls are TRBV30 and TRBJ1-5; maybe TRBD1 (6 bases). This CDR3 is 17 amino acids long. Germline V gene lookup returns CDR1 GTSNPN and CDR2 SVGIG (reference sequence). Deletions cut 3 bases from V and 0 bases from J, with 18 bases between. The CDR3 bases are TGTGCCTGGAGCGGGCAGGGGCACTCGAATAGCAATCAGCCCCAGCATTTT. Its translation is CAWSGQGHSNSNQPQHF.

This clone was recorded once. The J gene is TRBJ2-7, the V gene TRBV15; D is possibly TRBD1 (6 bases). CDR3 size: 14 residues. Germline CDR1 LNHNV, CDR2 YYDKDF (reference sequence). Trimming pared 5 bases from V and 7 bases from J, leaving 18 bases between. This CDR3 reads CATSAVSMTGEQYF. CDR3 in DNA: TGTGCCACCAGCGCCGTAAGTATGACAGGAGAGCAGTACTTC.

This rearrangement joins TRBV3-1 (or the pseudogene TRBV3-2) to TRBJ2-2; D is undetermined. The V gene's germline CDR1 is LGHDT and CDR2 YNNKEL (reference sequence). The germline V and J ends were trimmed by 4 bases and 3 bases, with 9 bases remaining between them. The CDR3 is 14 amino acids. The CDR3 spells CASSLGVHTGELFF. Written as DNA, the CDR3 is TGTGCCAGCAGCCTGGGCGTTCACACCGGGGAGCTGTTTTTT.

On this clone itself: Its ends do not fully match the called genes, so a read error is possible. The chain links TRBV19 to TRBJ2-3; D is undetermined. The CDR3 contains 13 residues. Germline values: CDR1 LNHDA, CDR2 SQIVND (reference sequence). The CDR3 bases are TGTGCCAGTAGTAGTCGGAGCAGAGATACGCAGTATTTT. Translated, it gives CASSSRSRDTQYF.

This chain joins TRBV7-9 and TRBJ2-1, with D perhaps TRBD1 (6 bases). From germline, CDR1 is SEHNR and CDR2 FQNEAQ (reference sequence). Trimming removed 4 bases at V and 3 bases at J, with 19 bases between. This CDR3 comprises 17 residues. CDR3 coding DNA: TGTGCCAGCAGCTCCCCTGCCCCACTAGGGGGCTACAATGAGCAGTTCTTC. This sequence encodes CASSSPAPLGGYNEQFF.

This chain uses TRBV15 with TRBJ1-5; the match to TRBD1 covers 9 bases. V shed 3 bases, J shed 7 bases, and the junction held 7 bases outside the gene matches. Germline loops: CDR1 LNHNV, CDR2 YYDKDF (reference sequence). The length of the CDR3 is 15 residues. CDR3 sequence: CATSRETGTGQPQHF. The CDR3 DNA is TGTGCCACCAGCAGGGAGACAGGGACAGGGCAGCCCCAGCATTTT. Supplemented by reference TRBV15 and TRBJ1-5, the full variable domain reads DAMVIQNPRYQVTQFGKPVTLSCSQTLNHNVMYWYQQKSSQAPKLLFHYYDKDFNNEADTPDNFQSRRPNTSFCFLDIRSPGLGDTAMYLCATSRETGTGQPQHFGDGTRLSIL.

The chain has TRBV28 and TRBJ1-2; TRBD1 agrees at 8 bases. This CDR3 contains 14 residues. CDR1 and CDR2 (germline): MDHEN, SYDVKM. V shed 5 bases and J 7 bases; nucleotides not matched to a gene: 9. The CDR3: CASSMGQAESGYTF. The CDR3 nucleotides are TGTGCCAGCAGTATGGGACAGGCGGAATCTGGCTACACCTTC.

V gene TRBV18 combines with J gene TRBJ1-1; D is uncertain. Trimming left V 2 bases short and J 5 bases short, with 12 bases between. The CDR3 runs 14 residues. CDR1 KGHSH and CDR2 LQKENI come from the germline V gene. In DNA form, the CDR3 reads TGTGCCAGCTCACCATCGGGGTCGGGGACTGAAGCTTTCTTT. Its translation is CASSPSGSGTEAFF. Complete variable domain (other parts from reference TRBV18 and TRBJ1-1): NAGVMQNPRHLVRRRGQEARLRCSPMKGHSHVYWYRQLPEEGLKFMVYLQKENIIDESGMPKERFSAEFPKEGPSILRIQQVVRGDSAAYFCASSPSGSGTEAFFGQGTRLTVV.

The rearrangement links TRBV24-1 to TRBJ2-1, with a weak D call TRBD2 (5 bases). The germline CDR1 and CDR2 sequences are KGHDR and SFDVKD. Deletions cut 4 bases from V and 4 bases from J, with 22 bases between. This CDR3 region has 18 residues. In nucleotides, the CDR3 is TGTGCCACCAGTGACGCGGCGGCGTCGAGCGGCGCTTACAATGAGCAGTTCTTC. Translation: CATSDAAASSGAYNEQFF.

The CDR3 region is CASSPEGRSSGNTIYF. In DNA form, the CDR3 reads TGCGCCAGCAGCCCGGAGGGACGGTCCTCTGGAAACACCATATATTTT. This rearrangement joins TRBV5-1 to TRBJ1-3, with a tentative D call TRBD1 (5 bases). The V end lost 4 bases, the J end lost 0 bases, and 14 bases lay between the germline ends. This CDR3 spans 16 amino acids. Germline CDR1 reads SGHRS; CDR2 reads YFSETQ.

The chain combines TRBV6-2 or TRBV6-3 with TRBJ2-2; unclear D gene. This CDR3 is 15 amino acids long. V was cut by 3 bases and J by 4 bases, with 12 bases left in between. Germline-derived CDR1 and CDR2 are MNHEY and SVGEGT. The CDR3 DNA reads TGTGCCAGCAGTTATGCGGCTAGGTCCACCGGGGAGCTGTTTTTT. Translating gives CASSYAARSTGELFF.

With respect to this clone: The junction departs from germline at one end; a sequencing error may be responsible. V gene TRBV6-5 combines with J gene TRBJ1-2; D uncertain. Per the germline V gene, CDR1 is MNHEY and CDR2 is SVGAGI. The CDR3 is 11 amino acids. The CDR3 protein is CASSSLLGYSF. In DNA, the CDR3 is TGTGCCAGCAGCTCTCTTCTCGGATACAGCTTT.

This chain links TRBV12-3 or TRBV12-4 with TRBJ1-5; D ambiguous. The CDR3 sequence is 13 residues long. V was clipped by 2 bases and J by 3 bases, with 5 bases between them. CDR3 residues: CASSLQTNQPQHF. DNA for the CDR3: TGTGCCAGCAGTTTACAGACCAATCAGCCCCAGCATTTT.

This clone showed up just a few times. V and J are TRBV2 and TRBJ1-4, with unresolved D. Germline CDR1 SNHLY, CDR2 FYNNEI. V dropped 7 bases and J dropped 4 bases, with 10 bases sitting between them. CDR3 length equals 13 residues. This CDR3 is CASTTVRNEKLFF. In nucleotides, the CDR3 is TGTGCCAGCACCACAGTACGTAATGAAAAACTGTTTTTT.

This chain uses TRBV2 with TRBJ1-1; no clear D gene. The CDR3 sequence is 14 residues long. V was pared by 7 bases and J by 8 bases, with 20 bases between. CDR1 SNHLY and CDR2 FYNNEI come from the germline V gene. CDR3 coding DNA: TGTGCCAGCACAGACCTAACCTTGAACTTGGAAGCTTTCTTT. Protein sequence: CASTDLTLNLEAFF. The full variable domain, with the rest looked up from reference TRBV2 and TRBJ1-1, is EPEVTQTPSHQVTQMGQEVILRCVPISNHLYFYWYRQILGQKVEFLVSFYNNEISEKSEIFDDQFSVERPDGSNFTLKIRSTKLEDSAMYFCASTDLTLNLEAFFGQGTRLTVV.

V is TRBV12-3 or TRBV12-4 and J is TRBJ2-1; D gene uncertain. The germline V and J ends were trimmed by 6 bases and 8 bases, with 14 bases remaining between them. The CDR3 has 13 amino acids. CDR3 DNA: TGTGCCAGCAGGGTAGCCGCTGGGTATGAGCAGTTCTTC. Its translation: CASRVAAGYEQFF.

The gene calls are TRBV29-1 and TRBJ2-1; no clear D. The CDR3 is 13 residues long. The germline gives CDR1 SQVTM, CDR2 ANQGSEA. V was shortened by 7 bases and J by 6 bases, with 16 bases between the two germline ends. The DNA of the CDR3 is TGCAGCGCCGCCCGGCAGGACCCCAATGAGCAGTTCTTC. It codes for CSAARQDPNEQFF.

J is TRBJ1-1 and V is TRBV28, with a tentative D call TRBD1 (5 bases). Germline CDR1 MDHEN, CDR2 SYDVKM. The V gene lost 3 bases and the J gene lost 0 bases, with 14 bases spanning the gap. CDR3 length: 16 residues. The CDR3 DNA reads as TGTGCCAGCAGTTTTGAGAGAGGGACGGTGAACACTGAAGCTTTCTTT. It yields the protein CASSFERGTVNTEAFF.

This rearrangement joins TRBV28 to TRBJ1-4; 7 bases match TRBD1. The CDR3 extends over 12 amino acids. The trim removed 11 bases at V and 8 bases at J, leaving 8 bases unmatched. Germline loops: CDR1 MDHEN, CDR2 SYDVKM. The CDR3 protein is CAGGDRAEKLFF. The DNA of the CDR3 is TGTGCCGGAGGGGACAGAGCCGAAAAACTGTTTTTT.

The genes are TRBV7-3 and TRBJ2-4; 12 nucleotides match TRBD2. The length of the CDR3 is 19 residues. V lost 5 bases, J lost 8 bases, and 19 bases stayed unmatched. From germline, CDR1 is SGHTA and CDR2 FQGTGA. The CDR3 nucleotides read TGTGCCAGCAGCCCCACCCCCCGGCGACTAGCGGGAGTATCCGACATTCAGTACTTC. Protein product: CASSPTPRRLAGVSDIQYF.

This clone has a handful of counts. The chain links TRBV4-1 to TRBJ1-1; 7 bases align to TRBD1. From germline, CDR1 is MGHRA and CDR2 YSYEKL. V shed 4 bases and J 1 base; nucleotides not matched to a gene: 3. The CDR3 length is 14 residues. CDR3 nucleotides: TGCGCCAGCAGCCCCACAGGGGCGAACACTGAAGCTTTCTTT. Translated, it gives CASSPTGANTEAFF.

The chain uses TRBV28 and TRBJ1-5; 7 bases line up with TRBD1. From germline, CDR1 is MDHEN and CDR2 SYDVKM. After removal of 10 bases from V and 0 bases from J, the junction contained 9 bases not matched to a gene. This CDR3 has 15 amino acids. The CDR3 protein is CAIGQERYSNQPQHF. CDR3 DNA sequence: TGTGCCATTGGACAGGAGCGGTATAGCAATCAGCCCCAGCATTTT.

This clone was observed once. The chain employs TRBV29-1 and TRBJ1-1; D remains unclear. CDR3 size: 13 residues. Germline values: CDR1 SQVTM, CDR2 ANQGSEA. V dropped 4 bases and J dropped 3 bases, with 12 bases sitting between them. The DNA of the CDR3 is TGCAGCGTTGCGGGTGCCTTTTACACTGAAGCTTTCTTT. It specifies CSVAGAFYTEAFF.